These 20 T cell receptor beta chains share one sample of origin, sequenced in a study of T cell repertoires in cytomegalovirus infection. TCRdb independently ran MiXCR on the reads; one entry per CDR3 protein. The sample carries around 490,000 distinct CDR3 sequences, more than 20% recorded once. Sequenced input: PBMCs. All receptors derive from a human donor in good health (CMV status not recorded). Some clones in this sample may be carry-over from other donors' samples.

This clonotype showed up just a few times. As DNA, the CDR3 is TGTGCCAGCAGCCCATACGGCCTTTCTAATGAAAAACTGTTTTTT. Translating it yields CASSPYGLSNEKLFF. The J gene is TRBJ1-4, the V gene TRBV7-9; D call uncertain. The length of the CDR3 is 15 residues. CDR1 is SEHNR, CDR2 FQNEAQ, per germline (reference sequence). Trimming pared 5 bases from V and 3 bases from J, leaving 13 bases between.

This clonotype was counted ten times or more. This chain joins TRBV7-2 and TRBJ2-1; TRBD2 aligns across 15 bases. CDR1 and CDR2 (germline): SGHTA, FQGNSA. The length of the CDR3 is 16 residues. V trimming: 7 bases; J trimming: 8 bases; junction bases outside the gene matches: 9. The CDR3 here is CASTLGLAGGYDEQFF. CDR3 sequence (DNA): TGTGCCAGCACCCTAGGACTAGCGGGAGGGTACGATGAGCAGTTCTTC.

This clonotype was detected a few times. The V call is TRBV29-1, the J call TRBJ2-3; 9 bases are a match to TRBD2. After removal of 4 bases from V and 2 bases from J, the junction contained 10 bases not matched to a gene. The CDR3 extends over 16 amino acids. In germline, CDR1 is SQVTM, CDR2 ANQGSEA. CDR3 in amino acids: CSVGSLAGQYTDTQYF. CDR3 DNA: TGCAGCGTTGGGTCCCTAGCGGGACAATACACAGATACGCAGTATTTT.

This chain links TRBV6-5 with TRBJ1-5; no reliable D call. This CDR3 contains 15 residues. V was clipped by 0 bases and J by 4 bases, with 10 bases between them. Germline-derived CDR1 and CDR2 are MNHEY and SVGAGI. The CDR3 DNA sequence: TGTGCCAGCAGTTACTCGTCAGGTGATAATCAGCCCCAGCATTTT. It yields the protein CASSYSSGDNQPQHF.

This clonotype was detected only a few times. The chain combines TRBV19 with TRBJ2-1; TRBD2 might be the D (5 bases). This CDR3 comprises 15 residues. The V gene's germline CDR1 is LNHDA and CDR2 SQIVND (reference sequence). Trimming pared 5 bases from V and 4 bases from J, leaving 15 bases between. The DNA of the CDR3 is TGTGCCAGTAGTTCACGGCCACCGGGGTACAATGAGCAGTTCTTC. This translates into CASSSRPPGYNEQFF.

The rearrangement joins TRBV28 to TRBJ2-5; the D gene is possibly TRBD1 (6 bases). V dropped 3 bases and J dropped 5 bases, with 22 bases sitting between them. Germline assignment: CDR1 MDHEN and CDR2 SYDVKM. The CDR3 length is 17 residues. The CDR3 DNA reads as TGTGCCAGCAGTTTTCGGGACACTCGAAACCGCAGGGAGACCCAGTACTTC. Translating gives CASSFRDTRNRRETQYF.

This clonotype was seen only once. The V gene is TRBV11-2, the J gene TRBJ2-1; 7 bases align to TRBD2. The CDR3 contains 17 residues. CDR1 and CDR2 (germline): SGHAT, FQNNGV. The V gene end was trimmed by 4 bases and the J gene end by 2 bases; junction bases not matched to a gene: 11. The CDR3 DNA sequence: TGTGCCAGCAGCTCACGCAACCAGCGGGAACCCTACAATGAGCAGTTCTTC. Its protein is CASSSRNQREPYNEQFF.

J is TRBJ2-1 and V is TRBV4-3, with 10 bases identical to TRBD2. Trimming took 4 bases from V and 5 from J; bases not matched to a gene: 11. The CDR3 has 17 amino acids. Germline CDR1 and CDR2: LGHNA and YSLEER. CDR3 in DNA: TGCGCCAGCAGCCGGTCGACCGGGACTAGCGACCACAATGAGCAGTTCTTC. This encodes CASSRSTGTSDHNEQFF.

Remarks on this clonotype: It may be a read error: a sequence one base away is much more abundant. The chain combines TRBV7-2 with TRBJ2-5; D is unresolved. Germline CDR1 is SGHTA and CDR2 is FQGNSA. The CDR3 length is 12 residues. CDR3 sequence (DNA): TGTGCCAGCAGCTTGACCCAAGAGAACCAGTACTTC. Translating gives CASSLTQENQYF.

This clonotype showed up many times. V gene TRBV7-8 combines with J gene TRBJ2-5, with D tentatively TRBD2 (6 bases). The germline CDR1 and CDR2 sequences are SGHVS and FQNEAQ. The CDR3 runs 15 residues. Trimming pared 4 bases from V and 5 bases from J, leaving 17 bases between. CDR3 residues: CASSSKGHGGETQYF. The CDR3 bases are TGTGCCAGCAGCTCGAAGGGCCACGGGGGTGAGACCCAGTACTTC.

The V call is TRBV20-1, the J call TRBJ1-4, with D perhaps matching TRBD1 (5 bases). CDR3 length: 13 residues. Germline V gives CDR1 DFQATT, CDR2 SNEGSKA (reference sequence). V was pared by 1 base and J by 7 bases, with 10 bases between. The CDR3 DNA follows: TGCAGTGCTAGAGTCCCTGGGGGTGAAAAACTGTTTTTT. It yields the protein CSARVPGGEKLFF.

There are many counts of this clonotype. The chain employs TRBV28 and TRBJ1-5; 11 nucleotides line up with TRBD1. The germline V gene has CDR1 MDHEN and CDR2 SYDVKM. Losses at the gene ends were 2 bases for V and 3 bases for J; bases not matched to a gene: 12. The CDR3 is 19 amino acids. The CDR3 coding sequence is TGTGCCAGCAGTTTAAACGATTTTGGACAGGGGGCTATCAATCAGCCCCAGCATTTT. This translates into CASSLNDFGQGAINQPQHF.

The chain recombines TRBV20-1 with TRBJ1-1, with a weak D call TRBD1 (6 bases). The CDR3 contains 12 residues. Germline CDR1 is DFQATT and CDR2 is SNEGSKA (reference sequence). The germline V and J ends were trimmed by 6 bases and 5 bases, with 13 bases remaining between them. Here the CDR3 reads CSAQGMGTEAFF. The CDR3 bases are TGCAGTGCGCAGGGGATGGGGACTGAAGCTTTCTTT.

The genes are TRBV10-3 and TRBJ2-1; 13 positions agree with TRBD2. Germline CDR1 ENHRY, CDR2 SYGVKD. V was clipped by 4 bases and J by 5 bases; unmatched bases: 5. This CDR3 has 16 amino acids. CDR3 protein: CAISGLLAGGDNEQFF. CDR3 bases: TGTGCCATCAGTGGGTTACTAGCGGGAGGGGACAATGAGCAGTTCTTC.

The table lists this clonotype with a few counts. The V call is TRBV7-8, the J call TRBJ2-2; D unclear. V lost 5 bases and J lost 7, with 23 bases in between. Germline V gives CDR1 SGHVS, CDR2 FQNEAQ. This CDR3 is built from 17 residues. The DNA of the CDR3 is TGTGCCAGCAGCCCATCTTGGGCTACTGGTAGGATCGGGGAGCTGTTTTTT. Protein: CASSPSWATGRIGELFF.

This clonotype has a handful of counts. The rearrangement uses TRBV6-2 or TRBV6-3 and TRBJ1-1, with 7 bases identical to TRBD1. CDR1 is MNHEY and CDR2 is SVGEGT in the germline V gene. After removal of 6 bases from V and 3 bases from J, the junction contained 19 bases not matched to a gene. The CDR3 is made up of 18 amino acids. The CDR3 region is CASSKQGWNPRPYTEAFF. The CDR3 bases are TGTGCCAGCAGCAAACAGGGGTGGAACCCACGTCCGTACACTGAAGCTTTCTTT.

In its sample, this clonotype was seen a few times. The gene calls are TRBV19 and TRBJ2-7, with 7 bases lining up with TRBD1. Germline V gene data show CDR1 as LNHDA and CDR2 as SQIVND (reference sequence). V shed 5 bases, J shed 4 bases, and the junction held 8 bases outside the gene matches. This CDR3 comprises 14 residues. DNA for the CDR3: TGTGCCAGTAGTTCGGAGACAGGGAGTTACGAGCAGTACTTC. Encoded protein: CASSSETGSYEQYF.

Here the CDR3 reads CASSQLQASANQETQYF. CDR3 in DNA: TGCGCCAGCAGCCAACTTCAAGCGTCCGCCAACCAAGAGACCCAGTACTTC. The rearrangement joins TRBV4-1 to TRBJ2-5; no clear D. The CDR3 is made up of 17 amino acids. V was trimmed by 2 bases and J by 0 bases, leaving 16 bases between them. Germline loops: CDR1 MGHRA, CDR2 YSYEKL.

V usage is TRBV19 and J usage is TRBJ1-2; D remains ambiguous. The V end lost 6 bases, the J end lost 4 bases, and 12 bases lay between the germline ends. Germline assignment: CDR1 LNHDA and CDR2 SQIVND (reference sequence). CDR3 size: 13 residues. CDR3 residues: CASREGNGYGYTF. The CDR3 coding sequence is TGTGCCAGTAGGGAAGGTAATGGCTATGGCTACACCTTC.

This clonotype has more than one count but fewer than ten. J is TRBJ2-1 and V is TRBV27, with TRBD2 matching over 10 bases. The CDR3 length is 17 residues. Germline lookup yields CDR1 MNHEY and CDR2 SMNVEV (reference sequence). V trimming: 4 bases; J trimming: 6 bases; junction bases outside the gene matches: 12. CDR3 loop: CASSYLGGVAGGNEQFF. As DNA, the CDR3 is TGTGCCAGCAGTTACCTAGGGGGGGTAGCGGGAGGCAATGAGCAGTTCTTC.